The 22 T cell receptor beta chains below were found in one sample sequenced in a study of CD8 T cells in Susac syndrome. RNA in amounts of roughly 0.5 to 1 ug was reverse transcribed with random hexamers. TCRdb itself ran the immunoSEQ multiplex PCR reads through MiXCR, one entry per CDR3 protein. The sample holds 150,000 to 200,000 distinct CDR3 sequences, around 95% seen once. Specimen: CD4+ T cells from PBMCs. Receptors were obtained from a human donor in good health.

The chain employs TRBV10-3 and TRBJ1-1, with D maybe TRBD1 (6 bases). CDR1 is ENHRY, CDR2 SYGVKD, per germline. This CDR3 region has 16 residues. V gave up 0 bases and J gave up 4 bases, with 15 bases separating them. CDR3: CAISESYGGRGTEAFF. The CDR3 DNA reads TGTGCCATCAGTGAGTCGTATGGGGGGCGGGGCACTGAAGCTTTCTTT.

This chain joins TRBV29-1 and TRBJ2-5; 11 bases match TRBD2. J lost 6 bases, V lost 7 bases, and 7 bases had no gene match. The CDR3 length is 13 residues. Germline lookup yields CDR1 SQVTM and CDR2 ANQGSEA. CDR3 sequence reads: CSALLAGVKTQYF. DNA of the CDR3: TGCAGCGCTTTACTAGCGGGGGTAAAGACCCAGTACTTC. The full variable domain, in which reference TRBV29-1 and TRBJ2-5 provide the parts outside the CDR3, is SAVISQKPSRDICQRGTSLTIQCQVDSQVTMMFWYRQQPGQSLTLIATANQGSEATYESGFVIDKFPISRPNLTFSTLTVSNMSPEDSSIYLCSALLAGVKTQYFGPGTRLLVL.

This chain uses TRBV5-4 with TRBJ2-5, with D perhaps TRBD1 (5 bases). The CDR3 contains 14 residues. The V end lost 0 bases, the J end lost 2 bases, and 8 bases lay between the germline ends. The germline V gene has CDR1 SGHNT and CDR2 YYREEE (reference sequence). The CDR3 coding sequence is TGTGCCAGCAGCTTGGAGGCAGGGCAAGAGACCCAGTACTTC. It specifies CASSLEAGQETQYF.

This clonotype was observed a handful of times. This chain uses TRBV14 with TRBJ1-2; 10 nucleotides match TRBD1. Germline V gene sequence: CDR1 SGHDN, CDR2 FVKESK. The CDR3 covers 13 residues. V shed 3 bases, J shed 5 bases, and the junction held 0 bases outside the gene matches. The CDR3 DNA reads TGTGCCAGCAGCCAGGGACAGGGGTATGGCTACACCTTC. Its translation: CASSQGQGYGYTF. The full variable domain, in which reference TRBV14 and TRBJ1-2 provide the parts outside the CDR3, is EAGVTQFPSHSVIEKGQTVTLRCDPISGHDNLYWYRRVMGKEIKFLLHFVKESKQDESGMPNNRFLAERTGGTYSTLKVQPAELEDSGVYFCASSQGQGYGYTFGSGTRLTVV.

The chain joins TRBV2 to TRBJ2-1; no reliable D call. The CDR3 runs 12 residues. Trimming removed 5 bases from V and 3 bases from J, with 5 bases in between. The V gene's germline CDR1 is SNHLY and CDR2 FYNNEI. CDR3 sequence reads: CASSRDYNEQFF. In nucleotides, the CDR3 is TGTGCCAGCAGTCGAGACTACAATGAGCAGTTCTTC.

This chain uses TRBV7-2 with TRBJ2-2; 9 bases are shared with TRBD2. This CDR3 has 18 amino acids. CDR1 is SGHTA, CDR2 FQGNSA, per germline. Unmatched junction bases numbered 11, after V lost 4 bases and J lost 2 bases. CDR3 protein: CASSSNHWRGGNTGELFF. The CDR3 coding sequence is TGTGCCAGCAGCTCGAACCACTGGCGGGGGGGCAACACCGGGGAGCTGTTTTTT. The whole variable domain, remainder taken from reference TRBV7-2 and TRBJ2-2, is GAGVSQSPSNKVTEKGKDVELRCDPISGHTALYWYRQSLGQGLEFLIYFQGNSAPDKSGLPSDRFSAERTGGSVSTLTIQRTQQEDSAVYLCASSSNHWRGGNTGELFFGEGSRLTVL.

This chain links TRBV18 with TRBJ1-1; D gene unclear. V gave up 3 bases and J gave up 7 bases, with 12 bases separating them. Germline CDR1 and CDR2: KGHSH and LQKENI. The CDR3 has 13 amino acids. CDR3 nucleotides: TGTGCCAGCTCACCCCCGCATTTGGATGAAGCTTTCTTT. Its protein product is CASSPPHLDEAFF. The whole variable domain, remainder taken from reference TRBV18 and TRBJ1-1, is NAGVMQNPRHLVRRRGQEARLRCSPMKGHSHVYWYRQLPEEGLKFMVYLQKENIIDESGMPKERFSAEFPKEGPSILRIQQVVRGDSAAYFCASSPPHLDEAFFGQGTRLTVV.

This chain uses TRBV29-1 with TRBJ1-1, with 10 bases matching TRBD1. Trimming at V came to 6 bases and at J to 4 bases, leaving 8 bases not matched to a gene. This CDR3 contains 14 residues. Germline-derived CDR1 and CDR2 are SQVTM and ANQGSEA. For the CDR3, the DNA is TGCAGCGTCTCTGACAGGGGGCACAGCACTGAAGCTTTCTTT. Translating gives CSVSDRGHSTEAFF.

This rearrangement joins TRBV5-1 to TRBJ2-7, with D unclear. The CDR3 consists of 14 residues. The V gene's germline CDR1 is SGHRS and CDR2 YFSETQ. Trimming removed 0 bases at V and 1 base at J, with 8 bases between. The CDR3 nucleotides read TGCGCCAGCAGCTTGGTCGAACCTTCCTACGAGCAGTACTTC. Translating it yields CASSLVEPSYEQYF.

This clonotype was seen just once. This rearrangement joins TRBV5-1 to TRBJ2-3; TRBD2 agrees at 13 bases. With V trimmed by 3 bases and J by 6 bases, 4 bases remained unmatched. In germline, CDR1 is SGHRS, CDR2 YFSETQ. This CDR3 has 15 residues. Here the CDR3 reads CASSSGLAGADTQYF. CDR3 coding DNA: TGCGCCAGCAGCTCCGGACTAGCGGGGGCCGATACGCAGTATTTT.

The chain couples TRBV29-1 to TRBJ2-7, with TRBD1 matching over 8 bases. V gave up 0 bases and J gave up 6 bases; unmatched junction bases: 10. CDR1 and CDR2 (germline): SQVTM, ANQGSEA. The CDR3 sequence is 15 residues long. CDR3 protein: CSVEDRRQGSAEQYF. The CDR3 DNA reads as TGCAGCGTTGAAGATCGTAGACAGGGGTCCGCCGAGCAGTACTTC.

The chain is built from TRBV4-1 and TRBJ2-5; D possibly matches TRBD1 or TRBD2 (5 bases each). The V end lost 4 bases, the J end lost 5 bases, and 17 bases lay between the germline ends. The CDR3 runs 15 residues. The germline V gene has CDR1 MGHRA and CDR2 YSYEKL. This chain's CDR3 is CASSPTRGAGETQYF. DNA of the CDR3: TGCGCCAGCAGCCCCACCCGAGGGGCAGGGGAGACCCAGTACTTC.

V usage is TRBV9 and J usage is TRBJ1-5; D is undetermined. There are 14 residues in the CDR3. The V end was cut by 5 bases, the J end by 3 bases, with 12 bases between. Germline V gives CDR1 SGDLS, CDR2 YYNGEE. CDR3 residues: CASSTSGSNQPQHF. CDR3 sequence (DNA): TGTGCCAGCAGTACCTCGGGGTCCAATCAGCCCCAGCATTTT. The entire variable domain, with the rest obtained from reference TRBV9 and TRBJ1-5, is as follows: DSGVTQTPKHLITATGQRVTLRCSPRSGDLSVYWYQQSLDQGLQFLIQYYNGEERAKGNILERFSAQQFPDLHSELNLSSLELGDSALYFCASSTSGSNQPQHFGDGTRLSIL.

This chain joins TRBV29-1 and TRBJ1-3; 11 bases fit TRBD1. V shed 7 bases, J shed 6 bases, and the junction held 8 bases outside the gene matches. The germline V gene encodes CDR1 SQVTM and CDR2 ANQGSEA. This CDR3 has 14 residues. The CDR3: CSAGTGGTENTIYF. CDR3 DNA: TGCAGCGCCGGGACAGGGGGTACAGAAAACACCATATATTTT. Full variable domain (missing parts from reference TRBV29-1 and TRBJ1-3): SAVISQKPSRDICQRGTSLTIQCQVDSQVTMMFWYRQQPGQSLTLIATANQGSEATYESGFVIDKFPISRPNLTFSTLTVSNMSPEDSSIYLCSAGTGGTENTIYFGEGSWLTVV.

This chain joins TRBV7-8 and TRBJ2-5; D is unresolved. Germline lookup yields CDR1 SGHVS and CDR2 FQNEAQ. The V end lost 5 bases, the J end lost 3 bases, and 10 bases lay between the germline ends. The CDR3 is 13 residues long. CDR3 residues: CASSPLPKETQYF. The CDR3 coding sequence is TGTGCCAGCAGCCCCCTACCCAAAGAGACCCAGTACTTC.

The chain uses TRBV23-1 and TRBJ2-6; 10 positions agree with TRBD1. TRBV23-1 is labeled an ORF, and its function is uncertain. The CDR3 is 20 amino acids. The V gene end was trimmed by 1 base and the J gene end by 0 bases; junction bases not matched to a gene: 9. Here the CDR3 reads CASSQFFRDRGPSGANVLTF. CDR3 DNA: TGCGCCAGCAGTCAATTCTTCCGGGACAGGGGACCCTCTGGGGCCAACGTCCTGACTTTC.

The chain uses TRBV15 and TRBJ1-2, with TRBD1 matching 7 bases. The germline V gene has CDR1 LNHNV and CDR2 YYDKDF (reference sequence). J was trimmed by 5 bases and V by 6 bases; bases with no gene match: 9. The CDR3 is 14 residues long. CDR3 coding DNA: TGTGCCACCAGGAACCGGGACAGAGCATATGGCTACACCTTC. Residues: CATRNRDRAYGYTF.

The chain's CDR3 is CASSPRQLLTNTEAFF. CDR3 DNA: TGTGCCAGCAGCCCCCGACAGCTCCTGACGAACACTGAAGCTTTCTTT. This chain connects TRBV12-3 or TRBV12-4 to TRBJ1-1, with D possibly matching TRBD1 (5 bases). Trimming removed 6 bases from V and 1 base from J, with 18 bases in between. The CDR3 consists of 16 residues.

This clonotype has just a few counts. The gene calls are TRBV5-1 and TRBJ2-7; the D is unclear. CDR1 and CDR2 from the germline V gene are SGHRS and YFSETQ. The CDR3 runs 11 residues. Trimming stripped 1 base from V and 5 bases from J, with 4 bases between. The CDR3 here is CASSLSHEQYF. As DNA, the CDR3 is TGCGCCAGCAGCTTGAGCCACGAGCAGTACTTC.

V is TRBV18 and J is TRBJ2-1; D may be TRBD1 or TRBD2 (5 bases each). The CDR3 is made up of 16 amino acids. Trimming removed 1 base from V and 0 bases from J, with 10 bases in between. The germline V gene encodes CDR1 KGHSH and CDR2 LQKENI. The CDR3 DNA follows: TGTGCCAGCTCACCACGGGACGGAAGCTCCTACAATGAGCAGTTCTTC. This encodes CASSPRDGSSYNEQFF.

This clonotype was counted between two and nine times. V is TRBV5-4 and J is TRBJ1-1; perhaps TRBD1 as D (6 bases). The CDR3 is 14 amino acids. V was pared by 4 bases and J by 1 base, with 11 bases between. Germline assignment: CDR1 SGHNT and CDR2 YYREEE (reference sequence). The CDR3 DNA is TGTGCCAGCAGCCCCGGACAGTCGAACACTGAAGCTTTCTTT. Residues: CASSPGQSNTEAFF.

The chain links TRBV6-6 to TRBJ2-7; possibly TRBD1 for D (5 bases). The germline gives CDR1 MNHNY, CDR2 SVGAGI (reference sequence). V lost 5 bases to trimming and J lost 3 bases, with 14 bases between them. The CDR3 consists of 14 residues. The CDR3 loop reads CASSTRQKVYEQYF. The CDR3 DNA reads TGTGCCAGCAGTACCCGACAGAAGGTCTACGAGCAGTACTTC.